This T cell receptor beta chain originates from a study of control samples from healthy donors and cancer patients. Profiled with immunoSEQ multiplex PCR; TCRdb holds only in-frame clones, not every one. Of roughly 54,000 clones listed, around 96% are singletons. The CDR3 length is 16 residues. Germline V gives CDR1 SGHTA, CDR2 FQGTGA. The trim removed 1 base at V and 0 bases at J, leaving 4 bases unmatched. The V call is TRBV7-3, the J call TRBJ2-3; TRBD2 aligns across 7 bases. This receptor was taken from a woman aged 30 to 39 in good health. The material sequenced was blood. This chain's CDR3 is CASSLMGTISTDTQYF. CDR3 bases: TGTGCCAGCAGCTTAATGGGGACTATTAGCACAGATACGCAGTATTTT.